The clone carrying this T cell receptor beta chain came up a few times. Its specificity is not known. This sample is part of a study of beta chain features in type 1 diabetes. Study-level results: When Type 1 diabetes patients were examined, their TCRB CDR3s proved moderately but significantly shorter in all four CD4+ subsets.

The investigators reverse transcribed all of the isolated RNA, so they sequenced expressed TCRB transcripts. The method was immunoSEQ multiplex PCR; TCRdb's version includes in-frame clones alone and lacks a portion of them. The table has around 280,000 clones, about 15% seen once. From germline, CDR1 is SQVTM and CDR2 ANQGSEA. The CDR3 extends over 15 amino acids. The V segment lost 7 bases and the J segment 8 bases; nucleotides outside the gene matches: 17. The chain recombines TRBV29-1 with TRBJ2-1, with TRBD2 matching over 7 bases. The sample comprised naive CD4+ T cells from blood. The receptor was isolated from a man aged 18 to 29 with type 1 diabetes. In nucleotides, the CDR3 is TGCAGCGCACAAAATACGGGGGGTCTCGGGGATGAGCAGTTCTTC. This translates into CSAQNTGGLGDEQFF.